This T cell receptor beta chain comes out of a study of shared clonotypes between healthy human individuals. Clones were sequenced by immunoSEQ multiplex PCR, and TCRdb holds only the in-frame ones, with some missing. Of about 1.1 million clones listed, approximately 80% were seen once; the top ten hold roughly 0.65%. In its sample, this clone was seen a few times. The germline V gene encodes CDR1 SGHRS and CDR2 YFSETQ. This CDR3 has 14 residues. Trimming removed 6 bases from V and 0 bases from J, with 11 bases in between. This chain links TRBV5-1 with TRBJ2-3; D possibly corresponds to TRBD2 (6 bases). The source of this sequence is a man between 18 and 29 years old in good health. Some clones in this sample may be carry-over from other donors' samples. Source material: memory CD4+ T cells from PBMCs. Subset reported: CD45RA-negative fraction. In DNA form, the CDR3 reads TGCGCCAGCACACGGGAGAAGAGCACAGATACGCAGTATTTT. Its protein is CASTREKSTDTQYF.